The 15 T cell receptor beta chains below come from one sample, sequenced in a study of graft-versus-host responses after intestinal transplantation (dated by TCRdb to 2020 to 2023). Library preparation was by the immunoSEQ multiplex PCR assay. TCRdb obtained this table from immuneACCESS and retained in-frame rearrangements with V and J assigned. These tables miss some clones; where compared with another copy, unresolved V genes account for less than half of the shortfall, and the remainder is unexplained. Present in this sample are under 90,000 clones, 80% to 95% of which were seen just once. Jointly, the top ten make up approximately 0.32% of the sample. The label giving this sample's time point can be read as: cells obtained before transplantation from donor or recipient. These TCRs are of unknown antigen specificity. Sequences were derived from unstimulated CD4+ T cells sorted from spleen or lymph node cells, sampled before transplant. These TCRs come from a human donor who was the organ donor for an intestinal transplant.

About this clone itself: The same CDR3 can be traced to other DNA sequences in this sample. The chain joins TRBV7-9 to TRBJ2-3; TRBD2 matches 10 bases. V shed 5 bases and J 1 base; nucleotides not matched to a gene: 3. Germline CDR1 SEHNR, CDR2 FQNEAQ (reference sequence). The CDR3 extends over 15 amino acids. The CDR3 bases are TGTGCCAGCAGCCCGGGGACTAGCGGCACAGATACGCAGTATTTT. Encoded protein: CASSPGTSGTDTQYF.

This chain uses TRBV5-1 with TRBJ1-2, with 9 bases aligning to TRBD1. Germline CDR1 reads SGHRS; CDR2 reads YFSETQ. The V and J ends lost 4 bases and 7 bases, in that order; junction bases with no gene match: 11. This CDR3 region has 15 residues. CDR3 sequence reads: CASSLDTQGAIGYTF. The CDR3 DNA reads TGCGCCAGCAGCCTAGATACACAGGGGGCAATTGGCTACACCTTC. Looking up the rest from reference TRBV5-1 and TRBJ1-2 gives the full variable domain: KAGVTQTPRYLIKTRGQQVTLSCSPISGHRSVSWYQQTPGQGLQFLFEYFSETQRNKGNFPGRFSGRQFSNSRSEMNVSTLELGDSALYLCASSLDTQGAIGYTFGSGTRLTVV.

V is TRBV2 and J is TRBJ1-2, with TRBD1 matching 7 bases. This CDR3 has 15 amino acids. Germline CDR1 and CDR2: SNHLY and FYNNEI. The J segment lost 3 bases and the V segment lost 10 bases, leaving 14 bases of the junction unmatched. The CDR3 DNA is TGTGCCACAAGTGCCAAGGGGGCTATTGACTATGGCTACACCTTC. Translation gives CATSAKGAIDYGYTF.

The rearrangement joins TRBV9 to TRBJ1-1, with TRBD1 matching 7 bases. The germline V gene has CDR1 SGDLS and CDR2 YYNGEE. The V gene end was trimmed by 3 bases and the J gene end by 4 bases; junction bases not matched to a gene: 6. This CDR3 region has 14 residues. The CDR3 bases are TGTGCCAGCAGCGCCAGTTACAGGGGCACTGAAGCTTTCTTT. The encoded protein is CASSASYRGTEAFF. Based on the CDR3 plus reference TRBV9 and TRBJ1-1, the full variable domain is DSGVTQTPKHLITATGQRVTLRCSPRSGDLSVYWYQQSLDQGLQFLIQYYNGEERAKGNILERFSAQQFPDLHSELNLSSLELGDSALYFCASSASYRGTEAFFGQGTRLTVV.

Concerning this clone itself: Other nucleotide sequences in the sample specify the same CDR3. The chain recombines TRBV27 with TRBJ1-4; TRBD1 matches 9 bases. V lost 4 bases to trimming and J lost 9 bases; unmatched junction nucleotides: 12. This CDR3 region has 16 residues. Germline V lookup: CDR1 MNHEY, CDR2 SMNVEV (reference sequence). CDR3 bases: TGTGCCAGCAGTTCACAGACAACAGGGGGCTTAAAAAAACTGTTTTTT. As protein: CASSSQTTGGLKKLFF.

This clone was counted once. The DNA for the CDR3 is TGTGCCAGCAGTGGAGCCAAAACTAGCGGGGGTTACAATGAGCAGTTCTTC. It specifies CASSGAKTSGGYNEQFF. The chain combines TRBV2 with TRBJ2-1; 11 bases align to TRBD2. The germline gives CDR1 SNHLY, CDR2 FYNNEI. V lost 4 bases, J lost 4 bases, and 9 bases stayed unmatched. This CDR3 has 17 residues.

The chain recombines TRBV5-4 with TRBJ2-7, with unresolved D. The CDR3 contains 13 residues. Trimming took 2 bases from V and 0 from J, leaving 6 bases between them. CDR1 and CDR2 (germline): SGHNT, YYREEE (reference sequence). For the CDR3, the DNA is TGTGCCAGCAGCTTCCCGAGCTCCTACGAGCAGTACTTC. Its translation: CASSFPSSYEQYF. Using reference TRBV5-4 and TRBJ2-7 for the parts outside the CDR3, the full variable domain is ETGVTQSPTHLIKTRGQQVTLRCSSQSGHNTVSWYQQALGQGPQFIFQYYREEENGRGNFPPRFSGLQFPNYSSELNVNALELDDSALYLCASSFPSSYEQYFGPGTRLTVT.

The chain carries TRBV4-2 and TRBJ2-1; the match to TRBD2 covers 9 bases. CDR1 is LGHNA and CDR2 is YNFKEQ in the germline V gene. This CDR3 spans 18 amino acids. Trimming at V came to 0 bases and at J to 4 bases, leaving 10 bases not matched to a gene. CDR3 protein: CASSQDLLSGGMYNEQFF. CDR3 sequence (DNA): TGTGCCAGCAGCCAAGACTTATTGAGCGGGGGGATGTACAATGAGCAGTTCTTC.

The V and J genes are TRBV10-3 and TRBJ1-6; possibly TRBD1 for D (6 bases). Germline CDR1 ENHRY, CDR2 SYGVKD. The germline V and J ends were trimmed by 6 bases and 9 bases, with 9 bases remaining between them. The CDR3 loop spans 12 amino acids. The CDR3, as DNA: TGTGCCATCAGCACAGGGTCTTCACCCCTCCACTTT. Protein: CAISTGSSPLHF.

The genes are TRBV29-1 and TRBJ2-5, with D possibly being TRBD2 (5 bases). Trimming shortened V by 6 bases and J by 5 bases, and 13 bases separated the two germline ends. The CDR3 runs 12 residues. The V gene's germline CDR1 is SQVTM and CDR2 ANQGSEA. The CDR3 bases are TGCAGCGTGGACTTCTTAGGGGAGACCCAGTACTTC. The encoded protein is CSVDFLGETQYF.

The J gene is TRBJ1-2, the V gene TRBV6-1, with 8 bases matching TRBD1. V lost 7 bases to trimming and J lost 6 bases; unmatched junction nucleotides: 13. Per the germline V gene, CDR1 is MNHNS and CDR2 is SASEGT. The CDR3 contains 15 residues. CDR3 nucleotides: TGTGCCAGCAAGAATTCAATAGACAGGGGCGATGGCTACACCTTC. Translating it yields CASKNSIDRGDGYTF.

This chain links TRBV28 with TRBJ2-1; a weak D match, TRBD2 (6 bases). Germline loops: CDR1 MDHEN, CDR2 SYDVKM. The CDR3 has 16 residues. Trimming cost V 3 bases and J 5 bases, with 17 bases left between them. In DNA form, the CDR3 reads TGTGCCAGCAGTTTTGCGGGGATGATCGGTAACAATGAGCAGTTCTTC. Amino acid sequence: CASSFAGMIGNNEQFF. The whole variable domain, filled in from reference TRBV28 and TRBJ2-1, reads DVKVTQSSRYLVKRTGEKVFLECVQDMDHENMFWYRQDPGLGLRLIYFSYDVKMKEKGDIPEGYSVSREKKERFSLILESASTNQTSMYLCASSFAGMIGNNEQFFGPGTRLTVL.

The chain employs TRBV30 and TRBJ1-5, with D tentatively TRBD1 (5 bases). The CDR3 contains 14 residues. Germline lookup yields CDR1 GTSNPN and CDR2 SVGIG (reference sequence). The ends were cut back, 2 bases at V and 7 bases at J, with 15 bases in the middle. The DNA for the CDR3 is TGTGCCTGGAGTCTTCATACCCGGGGGCAGCCCCAGCATTTT. It yields the protein CAWSLHTRGQPQHF.

The gene calls are TRBV6-4 and TRBJ2-1; no clear D gene. V was pared by 8 bases and J by 4 bases, with 21 bases between. CDR1 and CDR2 from the germline V gene are MRHNA and SNTAGT. The CDR3 consists of 16 residues. The CDR3 protein is CASLGRFSSPYNEQFF. CDR3 nucleotide sequence: TGTGCCAGCTTGGGCAGGTTTAGTTCCCCTTACAATGAGCAGTTCTTC.

The J gene is TRBJ2-7, the V gene TRBV28; 8 bases line up with TRBD2. The CDR3 sequence is 15 residues long. CDR1 MDHEN and CDR2 SYDVKM come from the germline V gene. Losses at the gene ends were 5 bases for V and 1 base for J; bases not matched to a gene: 7. The CDR3 DNA reads as TGTGCCAGCAGTGAAAGCGGGAGAGGGTCCTACGAGCAGTACTTC. It translates to CASSESGRGSYEQYF.